A selection of T cell receptor beta chains follows, all from one sample in a study of blood T cell repertoires in COVID-19. Profiling relied on immunoSEQ multiplex PCR, and the TCRdb table lists in-frame clones only, not all of them. The table lists roughly 22,000 clones, about 81% of them singletons, with less than 2.5% in the top ten. The sequenced sample was peripheral blood. Every receptor here comes from a woman in her 70s with COVID-19, enrolled during active disease. The CDR3 runs from the conserved cysteine through the conserved F or W.

V gene	J gene	CDR3 protein
TRBV3-1/TRBV3-2	TRBJ1-1	CASSQDPYSEAFF
TRBV11-3	TRBJ2-1	CASSPRTISSYNEQFF
TRBV25-1	TRBJ2-7	CASRTAYEQYF
TRBV10-3	TRBJ1-1	CATGGQPVSEAFF
TRBV2	TRBJ1-1	CASSLTTGRGTEAFF
TRBV10-3	TRBJ1-1	CAIRIGAENTEAFF
TRBV2	TRBJ2-7	CASSATQDEQYF
TRBV7-6	TRBJ2-5	CASSLGDRASKETQYF
TRBV2	TRBJ2-7	CASSEMDRAYEQYF
TRBV6-6	TRBJ1-5	CASSRGASNQPQHF
TRBV5-1	TRBJ2-1	CASSTTGGRYNEQFF
TRBV9	TRBJ1-6	CASSVGGQRGNSPLHF
TRBV6-5	TRBJ2-5	CASSRGQPIRETQYF
TRBV3-1/TRBV3-2	TRBJ1-4	CASSHLATNEKLFF
TRBV9	TRBJ2-5	CASSAGTSGGALETQYF
TRBV9	TRBJ1-6	CASSLEGQGNYNSPLHF
TRBV3-1/TRBV3-2	TRBJ2-3	CASSQDLGTSGEWGTDTQYF
TRBV27	TRBJ2-1	CASSWDRGREQFF
TRBV11-1	TRBJ1-1	CASSLPFTEAFF
TRBV19	TRBJ2-4	CASSMWVGAEDIQYF
TRBV9	TRBJ2-1	CASSPDSGVYNEQFF
TRBV28	TRBJ2-5	CASSPTLEGARETQYF